Each of the 28 T cell receptor beta chains below was sequenced from the same sample in a study of T cell changes during pregnancy in multiple sclerosis. Using immunoSEQ multiplex PCR, the repertoire was profiled, and TCRdb retains in-frame clones only, with some absent. The repertoire holds around 92,000 clones, with roughly 92% as singletons. The starting material was peripheral blood, obtained after pregnancy. The receptors originated from a female donor with multiple sclerosis, enrolled in a pregnancy study.

This chain uses TRBV5-4 with TRBJ2-7; 7 nucleotides match TRBD2. Trimming removed 3 bases from V and 4 bases from J; junction bases left unmatched: 7. Germline assignment: CDR1 SGHNT and CDR2 YYREEE (reference sequence). This CDR3 region has 14 residues. The CDR3 DNA follows: TGTGCCAGCAGCTCCGGGCTAGCGGAATACGAGCAGTACTTC. It translates to CASSSGLAEYEQYF.

This chain joins TRBV19 and TRBJ2-7; D remains ambiguous. The ends were cut back, 7 bases at V and 0 bases at J, with 10 bases in the middle. Germline V lookup: CDR1 LNHDA, CDR2 SQIVND (reference sequence). The CDR3 is 13 amino acids. This CDR3 is CASKHSSSYEQYF. CDR3 bases: TGTGCCAGTAAACACAGCTCCTCCTACGAGCAGTACTTC.

The chain links TRBV9 to TRBJ2-1, with 9 bases matching TRBD2. The ends lost 2 bases at V and 6 bases at J; junction bases unmatched: 6. Germline lookup yields CDR1 SGDLS and CDR2 YYNGEE. The CDR3 spans 15 residues. Here the CDR3 DNA reads TGTGCCAGCAGCGTGTCCGGGACTAGCTTCAATGAGCAGTTCTTC. It specifies CASSVSGTSFNEQFF.

The V gene is TRBV7-9, the J gene TRBJ2-3; no clear D. V lost 4 bases and J 5 bases, leaving 10 bases between the germline ends. CDR1 is SEHNR, CDR2 FQNEAQ, per germline (reference sequence). The CDR3 is made up of 13 amino acids. The CDR3 region has the DNA TGTGCCAGCAGCTCCTCCCTCTTAGATACGCAGTATTTT. Translated, it gives CASSSSLLDTQYF.

V usage is TRBV4-1 and J usage is TRBJ2-6, with D possibly being TRBD1 (6 bases). The germline V gene has CDR1 MGHRA and CDR2 YSYEKL. The CDR3 runs to 15 residues. V shed 3 bases and J shed 0 bases, with 6 bases lying between them. This CDR3 is CASSHRGSGANVLTF. CDR3 nucleotides: TGCGCCAGCAGCCACAGGGGCTCTGGGGCCAACGTCCTGACTTTC.

The genes are TRBV6-5 and TRBJ2-7; D unclear. CDR1 MNHEY and CDR2 SVGAGI come from the germline V gene. V lost 6 bases to trimming and J lost 4 bases, with 16 bases between them. The CDR3 extends over 14 amino acids. CDR3 DNA: TGTGCCAGCAGCCCCGCCCCCTCGAGGTACGAGCAGTACTTC. Its protein product is CASSPAPSRYEQYF.

CDR3 region: CANEPLGGGNTIYF. The CDR3 nucleotides are TGTGCCAACGAGCCTCTAGGGGGAGGAAACACCATATATTTT. The chain employs TRBV7-9 and TRBJ1-3, with TRBD1 as a possible D gene (6 bases). Germline V gives CDR1 SEHNR, CDR2 FQNEAQ (reference sequence). The V end was cut by 10 bases, the J end by 4 bases, with 17 bases between. The length of the CDR3 is 14 residues.

In this sample, this clone turned up once. This chain uses TRBV19 with TRBJ1-5; no clear D gene. The CDR3 sequence is 16 residues long. Trimming cost V 4 bases and J 7 bases, with 20 bases left between them. Germline V CDR1 and CDR2: LNHDA, SQIVND (reference sequence). CDR3 bases: TGTGCCAGTAGTACGGGGAATTGGGCACAAAGACAGCCCCAGCATTTT. Translated: CASSTGNWAQRQPQHF.

This rearrangement joins TRBV5-1 to TRBJ2-1; 7 nucleotides match TRBD2. The CDR3 spans 16 residues. From germline, CDR1 is SGHRS and CDR2 YFSETQ. Trimming took 3 bases from V and 8 from J; bases not matched to a gene: 14. In DNA, the CDR3 is TGCGCCAGCAGCTCGATTAGCGGGCGAGGGGTCGATGAGCAGTTCTTC. This translates into CASSSISGRGVDEQFF.

This clone occurred once. The chain joins TRBV5-4 to TRBJ2-5; TRBD2 matches at 7 bases. V shed 1 base, J shed 2 bases, and the junction held 8 bases outside the gene matches. In germline, CDR1 is SGHNT, CDR2 YYREEE (reference sequence). This CDR3 spans 16 amino acids. CDR3 sequence: CASSLRSGLVQETQYF. CDR3 DNA sequence: TGTGCCAGCAGCTTGCGTTCAGGACTAGTTCAAGAGACCCAGTACTTC.

This sequence joins TRBV9 and TRBJ2-2, with 12 bases lining up with TRBD2. J gave up 2 bases and V 0 bases, and 2 bases lay outside the gene matches. CDR1 is SGDLS, CDR2 YYNGEE, per germline. This CDR3 spans 17 amino acids. The CDR3 loop is CASSVGTSGINTGELFF. The CDR3, as DNA: TGTGCCAGCAGCGTAGGGACTAGCGGGATAAACACCGGGGAGCTGTTTTTT.

The sample holds one count of this clone. This chain uses TRBV7-2 with TRBJ2-1; unclear D gene. V lost 5 bases and J lost 10, with 18 bases in between. CDR3 size: 14 residues. In germline, CDR1 is SGHTA, CDR2 FQGNSA. CDR3 protein: CASSRVPQSQEQFF. In DNA form, the CDR3 reads TGTGCCAGCAGCCGAGTCCCCCAGTCACAGGAGCAGTTCTTC.

This clone has a single count. V gene TRBV4-1 combines with J gene TRBJ1-4, with 8 bases identical to TRBD1. Germline V gene data show CDR1 as MGHRA and CDR2 as YSYEKL. This CDR3 is built from 16 residues. The V segment lost 3 bases and the J segment 5 bases; nucleotides outside the gene matches: 8. This chain's CDR3 is CASSQGDRGANEKLFF. The DNA for the CDR3 is TGCGCCAGCAGCCAGGGTGACAGGGGTGCGAATGAAAAACTGTTTTTT.

The rearrangement links TRBV5-1 to TRBJ2-1; 9 nucleotides agree with TRBD2. CDR3 length: 15 residues. Per the germline V gene, CDR1 is SGHRS and CDR2 is YFSETQ. The ends lost 4 bases at V and 8 bases at J; junction bases unmatched: 10. The CDR3 spells CASSHSGRPVDEQFF. The CDR3 DNA reads as TGCGCCAGCAGCCACAGCGGGAGGCCGGTAGATGAGCAGTTCTTC.

The chain recombines TRBV7-9 with TRBJ2-1; 7 bases are a match to TRBD2. The CDR3 is 16 amino acids. V lost 6 bases to trimming and J lost 5 bases; unmatched junction nucleotides: 13. Germline CDR1 and CDR2: SEHNR and FQNEAQ (reference sequence). CDR3 loop: CASSYIWLAENNEQFF. The CDR3 nucleotides read TGTGCCAGCAGTTATATCTGGCTAGCGGAAAACAATGAGCAGTTCTTC.

The gene calls are TRBV6-1 and TRBJ2-7; TRBD1 is a possible D gene (5 bases). The CDR3 is made up of 15 amino acids. The germline V and J ends were trimmed by 2 bases and 4 bases, with 15 bases remaining between them. Looked up from germline, CDR1 is MNHNS and CDR2 is SASEGT. The CDR3 sequence is CASSENYGRVYEQYF. CDR3 sequence (DNA): TGTGCCAGCAGTGAAAATTATGGCAGGGTATACGAGCAGTACTTC.

V gene TRBV4-3 combines with J gene TRBJ2-7, with D possibly being TRBD2 (6 bases). Germline V lookup: CDR1 LGHNA, CDR2 YSLEER. The CDR3 sequence is 15 residues long. Between the trimmed V and J ends, which lost 1 base and 4 bases, there was a span of 14 bases. The CDR3 sequence is CASSQVIGAGYEQYF. Here the CDR3 DNA reads TGCGCCAGCAGCCAAGTTATCGGGGCGGGATACGAGCAGTACTTC.

The rearrangement links TRBV2 to TRBJ2-7, with D unclear. The V and J ends lost 3 bases and 0 bases respectively, with 21 bases between them. This CDR3 has 18 amino acids. From germline, CDR1 is SNHLY and CDR2 FYNNEI. CDR3 sequence (DNA): TGTGCCAGCAGTGAGTCTAGGTTACGGCGATTTTACTCCTACGAGCAGTACTTC. It yields the protein CASSESRLRRFYSYEQYF.

This chain connects TRBV5-4 to TRBJ2-7, with D maybe TRBD1 (5 bases). Germline V lookup: CDR1 SGHNT, CDR2 YYREEE (reference sequence). Trimming shortened V by 4 bases and J by 1 base, and 9 bases separated the two germline ends. The CDR3 runs 13 residues. CDR3 residues: CASSPGSSYEQYF. CDR3 DNA sequence: TGTGCCAGCAGCCCAGGGTCTTCCTACGAGCAGTACTTC.

The chain combines TRBV5-1 with TRBJ2-7, with 11 bases fitting TRBD2. The CDR3 sequence is 15 residues long. With 4 bases clipped from V and 1 base from J, the junction kept 4 bases outside the gene matches. Looked up from germline, CDR1 is SGHRS and CDR2 is YFSETQ. This CDR3 reads CASSLGTSGSYEQYF. The CDR3 nucleotides are TGCGCCAGCAGCCTCGGGACTAGCGGATCCTACGAGCAGTACTTC. The full variable domain, completed using reference TRBV5-1 and TRBJ2-7, is KAGVTQTPRYLIKTRGQQVTLSCSPISGHRSVSWYQQTPGQGLQFLFEYFSETQRNKGNFPGRFSGRQFSNSRSEMNVSTLELGDSALYLCASSLGTSGSYEQYFGPGTRLTVT.

Only one count was recorded for this clone. The chain employs TRBV2 and TRBJ1-2; D gene unclear. This CDR3 has 13 residues. The V gene's germline CDR1 is SNHLY and CDR2 FYNNEI. V lost 6 bases and J 0 bases, leaving 8 bases between the germline ends. CDR3 DNA: TGTGCCAGCAGGGGCCGCCCTAACTATGGCTACACCTTC. This sequence encodes CASRGRPNYGYTF. Combining the CDR3 with reference TRBV2 and TRBJ1-2 gives the whole variable domain EPEVTQTPSHQVTQMGQEVILRCVPISNHLYFYWYRQILGQKVEFLVSFYNNEISEKSEIFDDQFSVERPDGSNFTLKIRSTKLEDSAMYFCASRGRPNYGYTFGSGTRLTVV.

The chain recombines TRBV19 with TRBJ2-4; 11 nucleotides match TRBD1. Germline trimming cut 6 bases from V and 0 bases from J; bases unmatched to any gene: 1. The CDR3 loop spans 15 amino acids. Germline CDR1 reads LNHDA; CDR2 reads SQIVND (reference sequence). In DNA form, the CDR3 reads TGTGCCAGTAGGGACAGGGGGCTAGCCAAAAACATTCAGTACTTC. Amino acid sequence: CASRDRGLAKNIQYF. Using reference TRBV19 and TRBJ2-4 for the parts outside the CDR3, the full variable domain is DGGITQSPKYLFRKEGQNVTLSCEQNLNHDAMYWYRQDPGQGLRLIYYSQIVNDFQKGDIAEGYSVSREKKESFPLTVTSAQKNPTAFYLCASRDRGLAKNIQYFGAGTRLSVL.

Notes on this clone: At one end the junction does not follow the germline gene, possibly because of a read error. This rearrangement joins TRBV4-3 to TRBJ1-2; D possibly corresponds to TRBD1 (6 bases). CDR1 and CDR2 from the germline V gene are LGHNA and YSLEER. The CDR3 has 16 amino acids. CDR3 region: CAGSQVLRGPDYGYTF. In nucleotides, the CDR3 is TGCGCCGGCAGCCAAGTTTTGCGGGGGCCAGACTATGGCTACACCTTC.

This rearrangement joins TRBV18 to TRBJ2-3, with TRBD2 as a possible D gene (5 bases). Trimming took off 1 base at V and 2 bases at J, with 13 bases between the two ends. The CDR3 length is 16 residues. Germline CDR1 reads KGHSH; CDR2 reads LQKENI. Here the CDR3 DNA reads TGTGCCAGCTCACCACAGCTCGGGCTAGCCACAGATACGCAGTATTTT. Amino acids: CASSPQLGLATDTQYF.

This chain connects TRBV7-8 to TRBJ2-7, with a weak D call TRBD2 (6 bases). This CDR3 is built from 14 residues. Germline lookup yields CDR1 SGHVS and CDR2 FQNEAQ. Trimming cost V 3 bases and J 1 base, with 10 bases left between them. CDR3 coding DNA: TGTGCCAGCAGCTTCTCCGGGGGATCCTACGAGCAGTACTTC. It encodes CASSFSGGSYEQYF.

The chain links TRBV27 to TRBJ2-7; D call uncertain. V lost 5 bases, J lost 6 bases, and 8 bases lay in between. Germline V gives CDR1 MNHEY, CDR2 SMNVEV (reference sequence). The CDR3 loop spans 11 amino acids. The CDR3 coding sequence is TGTGCCAGCAGTGCCAACTTCGAGCAGTACTTC. The encoded protein is CASSANFEQYF.

This clone was seen more than once but under ten times. V usage is TRBV6-4 and J usage is TRBJ2-3; 7 positions agree with TRBD2. The V gene's germline CDR1 is MRHNA and CDR2 SNTAGT. The CDR3 totals 15 residues. With 0 bases clipped from V and 2 bases from J, the junction kept 2 bases outside the gene matches. DNA of the CDR3: TGTGCCAGCAGTGACTCTGCGGGAGCCACAGATACGCAGTATTTT. This gives the protein CASSDSAGATDTQYF.

The chain has TRBV9 and TRBJ2-2; 13 bases match TRBD2. With V trimmed by 0 bases and J by 6 bases, 2 bases remained unmatched. The CDR3 totals 16 residues. Germline V gene lookup returns CDR1 SGDLS and CDR2 YYNGEE. Written as DNA, the CDR3 is TGTGCCAGCAGCGTAGGGGGACTAGCGGGGTCCGGGGAGCTGTTTTTT. Its protein product is CASSVGGLAGSGELFF.